The source of this TCR beta chain is a study of T cell responses to AZD1222 COVID-19 vaccine (dated by TCRdb to the early 2020s). For context, the study as a whole: TCR sequencing was performed for over 230 trial participants, of whom approximately 200 were given two doses of AZD1222 and around 25 were given two doses of MenACWY control vaccine. Trial participants were enrolled by age into 18-55, 56-69 and 70-plus year subgroups, with around 150, 28 and 57 TCR-sequenced participants respectively.

The CDR3 regions of human TCRbeta chains were analyzed by immunosequencing. Processing in the source paper ran as follows. TCRs in the repertoires were compared against a reference library of SARS-CoV-2-specific TCRs that had been generated with the MIRA antigen-specificity platform. Breadth meant the fraction of unique TCRs that were SARS-CoV-2-associated, whereas depth meant the fraction of total T cells that were SARS-CoV-2-associated. Using the MIRA data, each spike-specific TCR was assigned both to the spike region to which the TCR was reactive and to a CD4 or CD8 class. Log10-transformed breadth and depth values were compared by one-way ANOVA with Sidak's multiple comparisons tests. TCRdb retrieved this table from immuneACCESS and kept in-frame rearrangements only. Not all clones are present; in checked studies, unresolved V genes account for under half, and no reason is known for the remainder. V and J calls and clone size are copied from that table; D and trimming were computed from the DNA. The sample table contains more than 150,000 clones; only one count was recorded for approximately 90% of them. The top ten clones comprise approximately 1.6% of the sample.

Results and caveats for the whole study, not just this receptor: Conclusions about previously exposed vaccinees were limited because only a handful of AZD1222 recipients were SARS-CoV-2 seropositive at baseline. No day 14 peak-response samples were available, so repertoires were characterized only after the peak T cell response. Reportedly, close to half of the unique spike-specific TCRs recognized epitopes lying outside the regions that are mutated in the B.1.351 and B.1.1.7 variants. Participants were mostly white British and included more females than males, and it was suggested by the authors that clonal diversity may have been underestimated. After two AZD1222 doses, both the breadth and the depth of spike-specific TCRs were significantly higher than at day 0 and than in MenACWY recipients. The vaccine-associated CD4 TCRs covered the entire spike protein, and the dominant responses fell in regions 160-218 and 743-854. The 56-69-year group was small, and its depth increase did not reach significance, likely because of low power.

The sample's time point label is to be understood as: about 28 days (+/-7) after the second vaccine dose. AZD1222 recipients whose second dose came at about 4 weeks and those whose second dose came at about 12 weeks were combined into one group, since spike-specific TCR depth and breadth did not differ between the two schedules. The vaccinee samples were drawn from two UK trials, COV001 and COV002, one of which was a single-blind randomized controlled phase 2/3 trial testing AZD1222 (ChAdOx1 nCoV-19) in healthy adults. Trial participant PBMC samples were collected at day 0 and day 28 after the second dose for TCRbeta chain sequencing. Trimming leaves V shorter by 2 bases and J shorter by 4 bases, with the junction holding 11 bases beyond the gene matches. The germline V gene encodes CDR1 SGHVS and CDR2 FQNEAQ. The CDR3 sequence holds 17 residues, the cysteine and phenylalanine included. The CDR3 DNA has 51 bases and is translated from base 1.

Comment on this clone: Its recognized antigen is unknown. Per-base qualities were not stored, and no clone one base away is much larger.

The rearranged segments are TRBV7-8 and TRBJ1-2, with 9 bases aligning to TRBD1. The sequence derives from an adult who received the AZD1222 COVID-19 vaccine. This specimen was peripheral blood, taken 28 days after the second AZD1222 dose. CDR3 loop: CASSLPRDRVGGYGYTF. The nucleotide sequence is TGTGCCAGCAGCTTACCCCGGGACAGGGTTGGGGGCTATGGCTACACCTTC. With all but the CDR3 taken from the reference TRBV7-8 and TRBJ1-2 genes, the full variable domain is: GAGVSQSPRYKVAKRGQDVALRCDPISGHVSLFWYQQALGQGPEFLTYFQNEAQLDKSGLPSDRFFAERPEGSVSTLKIQRTQQEDSAVYLCASSLPRDRVGGYGYTFGSGTRLTVV.